Listed below are T cell receptor beta chains from one sample, sequenced in a study of CD8 T cells in Susac syndrome. TCRdb used MiXCR to reprocess the immunoSEQ multiplex PCR reads, holding one entry per CDR3 protein. Found here are 250,000 to 300,000 distinct CDR3 sequences, approximately 91% of them singletons; the top ten hold under 0.2%. The sequenced sample consisted of CD8+ T cells from PBMCs. These receptors all come from a human donor with multiple sclerosis. Each CDR3 is given with its conserved first and last residue. The order of the fields is D gene, J gene, clone size, V gene, CDR3 DNA, CDR3 protein. D genes are given only for firm matches. Clone size is not always given. Where it is, it says once, few, many or a class for expanded clones.

>TRBD1|TRBJ1-4|-|TRBV30
TGTGCCTGGAGTGCTCCGGGACAGGGGCAGAATTATGAAAAACTGTTTTTT
CAWSAPGQGQNYEKLFF
>TRBD2|TRBJ2-1|once|TRBV7-6
TGTGCCAGCAGCTTAGAGCTTAGCGGGAGGGTGGTTAATGAGCAGTTCTTC
CASSLELSGRVVNEQFF
>-|TRBJ2-3|-|TRBV3-1
TGTGCCAGCAGCCAAGTTGATGATACGCAGTATTTT
CASSQVDDTQYF
>TRBD2|TRBJ2-2|-|TRBV12-3/TRBV12-4
TGTGCCAGCAGCCTACTAGCGGGAGATATCGGGGAGCTGTTTTTT
CASSLLAGDIGELFF
>-|TRBJ2-3|-|TRBV9
TGTGCCAGCAGCGGGTTTGGAGATACGCAGTATTTT
CASSGFGDTQYF
>-|TRBJ2-7|-|TRBV20-1
TGCAGTGCTAGAGATTATCTAGGGACCTACGAGCAGTACTTC
CSARDYLGTYEQYF
>TRBD2|TRBJ2-4|-|TRBV28
TGTGCCAGCAGTTTGCTAGGACTAGCGGGAGGGCCTGACATTCAGTACTTC
CASSLLGLAGGPDIQYF
>TRBD2|TRBJ2-7|-|TRBV5-6
TGTGCCAGCAGCCGCCCTTCCGCGGGACTAGCGGGATCATTGGAGCAGTACTTC
CASSRPSAGLAGSLEQYF
>-|TRBJ1-5|-|TRBV20-1
TGCAGTGCTAGAGGTTCTCCGAGGGGCAGCAATCAGCCCCAGCATTTT
CSARGSPRGSNQPQHF
>TRBD2|TRBJ2-7|-|TRBV11-2
TGTGCCAGCAGCTTAGCTCCGCGGGGGGTATACGAGCAGTACTTC
CASSLAPRGVYEQYF
>TRBD2|TRBJ2-2|-|TRBV2
TGTGCCAGCAGTCGCGGGGGGGTCACCGGGGAGCTGTTTTTT
CASSRGGVTGELFF
>TRBD2|TRBJ2-1|-|TRBV6-1
TGTGCCAGCAGTCAGGGACTAGCGGCCCATTGGGATGAGCAGTTCTTC
CASSQGLAAHWDEQFF
>-|TRBJ2-6|-|TRBV24-1
TGTGCCACCAGTGATTTTCGGGGGGCTTCTGGGGCCAACGTCCTGACTTTC
CATSDFRGASGANVLTF
>TRBD1|TRBJ2-7|-|TRBV20-1
TGCAGTGCTCGGGACAGGGAACCCTACGAGCAGTACTTC
CSARDREPYEQYF
>TRBD1|TRBJ1-1|-|TRBV6-2/TRBV6-3
TGTGCCAGCAGTTATCCGACAGGGCTTGAAGCTTTCTTT
CASSYPTGLEAFF
>TRBD1|TRBJ1-4|-|TRBV6-5
TGTGCCAGCAGTTCCCGGGACAGCTTTAATGAAAAACTGTTTTTT
CASSSRDSFNEKLFF